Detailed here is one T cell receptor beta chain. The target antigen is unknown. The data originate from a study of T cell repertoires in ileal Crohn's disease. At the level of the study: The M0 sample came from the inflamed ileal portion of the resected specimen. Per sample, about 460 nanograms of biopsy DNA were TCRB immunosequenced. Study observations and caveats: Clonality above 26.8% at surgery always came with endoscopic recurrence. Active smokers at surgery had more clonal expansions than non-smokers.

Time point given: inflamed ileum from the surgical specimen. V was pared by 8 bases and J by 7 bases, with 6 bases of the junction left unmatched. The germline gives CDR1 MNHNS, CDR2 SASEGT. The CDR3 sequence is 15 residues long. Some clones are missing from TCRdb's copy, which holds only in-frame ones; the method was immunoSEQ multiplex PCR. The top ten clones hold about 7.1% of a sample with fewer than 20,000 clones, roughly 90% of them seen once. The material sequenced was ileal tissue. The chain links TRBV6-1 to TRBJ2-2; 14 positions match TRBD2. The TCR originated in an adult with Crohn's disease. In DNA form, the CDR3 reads TGTGCCAGCTATAGGACTAGCGGGGGGAACGGGGAGCTGTTTTTT. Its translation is CASYRTSGGNGELFF.